One and the same sample provided the 11 T cell receptor beta chains below, sequenced in a study of T cells in Graves' hyperthyroidism and ophthalmopathy. From RNA transcripts, TCR beta CDR3 regions were amplified. During a first-round RT-PCR of the TCR CDR3, the HTBI primer set was used. TCRdb called the multiplex PCR reads again in MiXCR, with one record for every CDR3 protein. The sample shows about 410,000 distinct CDR3 sequences, roughly 15% of them seen only once. Material: blood. All receptors come from a woman aged 25 to 39 with Graves' ophthalmopathy.

In this sample, this clonotype turned up many times. CDR3 in DNA: TGCAGCGTTGCAACAGGGGGCGGGAATCAGCCCCAGCATTTT. This codes for CSVATGGGNQPQHF. V is TRBV29-1 and J is TRBJ1-5; 9 bases line up with TRBD1. The length of the CDR3 is 14 residues. Per the germline V gene, CDR1 is SQVTM and CDR2 is ANQGSEA. The V gene end was trimmed by 4 bases and the J gene end by 4 bases; junction bases not matched to a gene: 5.

With respect to this clonotype: A much bigger clone sits one base away, suggesting this may be a read error. CDR3 protein: CASSELGLNYGYTF. The DNA of the CDR3 is TGTGCCAGCAGTGAACTGGGCCTTAACTATGGCTACACCTTC. The J gene is TRBJ1-2, the V gene TRBV6-1; unclear D gene. Germline assignment: CDR1 MNHNS and CDR2 SASEGT. V lost 2 bases to trimming and J lost 1 base, with 8 bases between them. This CDR3 is built from 14 residues.

The CDR3 reads CASSLEGGTGELFF. The CDR3 nucleotides read TGTGCCAGCAGCTTGGAGGGGGGTACCGGGGAGCTGTTTTTT. V is TRBV5-6 and J is TRBJ2-2; D may match TRBD1 or TRBD2 (6 bases each). Germline V CDR1 and CDR2: SGHDT, YYEEEE. Between the trimmed V and J ends, which lost 0 bases and 5 bases, there was a span of 8 bases. This CDR3 is built from 14 residues.

This clonotype has only a few counts. The chain joins TRBV18 to TRBJ1-2; the D gene is possibly TRBD1 (6 bases). The V end was cut by 3 bases, the J end by 1 base, with 12 bases between. This CDR3 is 15 amino acids long. Germline CDR1 KGHSH, CDR2 LQKENI. In nucleotides, the CDR3 is TGTGCCAGCTCACCTGCAGGGGCGCGTAACTATGGCTACACCTTC. Translating it yields CASSPAGARNYGYTF.

Only a few counts were recorded for this clonotype. A read error may produce the germline difference seen at one junction end. This rearrangement joins TRBV7-7 to TRBJ2-5; TRBD1 is a possible D gene (6 bases). This CDR3 is 16 amino acids long. Germline V gene sequence: CDR1 SSHAT, CDR2 FNYEAQ (reference sequence). For the CDR3, the DNA is TGTGCTAGCAGCTCGAGGGGGAAGGTCATAAAAGAGACCCAGTACTTC. Its protein product is CASSSRGKVIKETQYF.

The table lists this clonotype with a few counts. The chain couples TRBV20-1 to TRBJ2-5; tentatively, D is TRBD1 (5 bases). Trimming shortened V by 1 base and J by 5 bases, and 17 bases separated the two germline ends. The CDR3 extends over 15 amino acids. CDR1 is DFQATT and CDR2 is SNEGSKA in the germline V gene (reference sequence). In DNA form, the CDR3 reads TGCAGTGCTAGAGTGGGTAGGACCCCAGGGGAGACCCAGTACTTC. This gives the protein CSARVGRTPGETQYF.

Only a few counts were recorded for this clonotype. This sequence joins TRBV27 and TRBJ1-4, with D tentatively TRBD1 (5 bases). Between the trimmed V and J ends, which lost 0 bases and 5 bases, there was a span of 10 bases. Germline lookup yields CDR1 MNHEY and CDR2 SMNVEV (reference sequence). This CDR3 region has 15 residues. Here the CDR3 reads CASSLSLGGNEKLFF. In nucleotides, the CDR3 is TGTGCCAGCAGTTTATCGTTGGGGGGAAATGAAAAACTGTTTTTT.

Ten or more counts support this clonotype. J is TRBJ2-5 and V is TRBV28; D is perhaps TRBD2 (5 bases). CDR3 length equals 16 residues. From germline, CDR1 is MDHEN and CDR2 SYDVKM. The V and J ends lost 3 bases and 3 bases respectively, with 17 bases between them. This chain's CDR3 is CASSLGALTPKETQYF. The CDR3 DNA is TGTGCCAGCAGTTTGGGAGCACTAACGCCGAAAGAGACCCAGTACTTC.

The table lists this clonotype with many counts. The CDR3 region is CAWSVSDEAFF. CDR3 sequence (DNA): TGTGCCTGGAGTGTGTCTGATGAAGCTTTCTTT. J is TRBJ1-1 and V is TRBV30; the D is unclear. In germline, CDR1 is GTSNPN, CDR2 SVGIG (reference sequence). The CDR3 runs to 11 residues. V was shortened by 0 bases and J by 7 bases, with 6 bases between the two germline ends.

Ten or more counts support this clonotype. The chain combines TRBV20-1 with TRBJ1-1, with D perhaps TRBD1 (6 bases). Germline CDR1 DFQATT, CDR2 SNEGSKA (reference sequence). The V gene lost 6 bases and the J gene lost 0 bases, with 11 bases spanning the gap. This CDR3 spans 13 amino acids. CDR3 sequence reads: CSAQDSVNTEAFF. Written as DNA, the CDR3 is TGCAGTGCCCAGGACAGTGTGAACACTGAAGCTTTCTTT.

Ten or more counts support this clonotype. The chain recombines TRBV20-1 with TRBJ1-1; unclear D gene. Germline V gene lookup returns CDR1 DFQATT and CDR2 SNEGSKA (reference sequence). The CDR3 is 15 amino acids. Trimming shortened V by 5 bases and J by 0 bases, and 16 bases separated the two germline ends. The CDR3 spells CSAAPSDTVNTEAFF. CDR3 DNA: TGCAGTGCTGCCCCGAGCGACACGGTGAACACTGAAGCTTTCTTT.